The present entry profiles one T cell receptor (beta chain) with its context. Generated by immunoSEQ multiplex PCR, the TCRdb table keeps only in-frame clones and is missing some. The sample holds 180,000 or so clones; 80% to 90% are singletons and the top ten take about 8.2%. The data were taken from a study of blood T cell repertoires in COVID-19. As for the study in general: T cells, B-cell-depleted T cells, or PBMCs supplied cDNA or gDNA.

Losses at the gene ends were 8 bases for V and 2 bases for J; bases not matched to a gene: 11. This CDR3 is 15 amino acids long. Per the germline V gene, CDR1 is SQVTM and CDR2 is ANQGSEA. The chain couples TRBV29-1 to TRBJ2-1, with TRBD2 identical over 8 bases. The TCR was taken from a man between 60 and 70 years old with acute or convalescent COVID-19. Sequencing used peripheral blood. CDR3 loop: CSLSLGRGAYNEQFF. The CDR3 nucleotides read TGCAGCCTGAGTCTCGGGAGGGGCGCCTACAATGAGCAGTTCTTC.